This TCR beta chain was recorded in a study of cytomegalovirus exposure and HLA in healthy donors. The PCR made use of 60 Vbeta and 13 Jbeta primers. Authors' methods: As a later analysis found, there were 60 million to 90 million unique TCR beta chains, of which roughly 11 million were shared. Some clones are missing from TCRdb's copy, which holds only in-frame ones; the method was immunoSEQ multiplex PCR. V, J and clone size were drawn from that table, and D and trimming were deduced from the DNA. The sample lists about 120,000 clones; about three quarters were seen once. This clone was detected once. Donors counted as nominally healthy when sampled, yet unrecorded immune exposures were likely. The CDR3 is made up of 15 amino acids. The V gene lost 4 bases and the J gene lost 3 bases, with 15 bases spanning the gap. Per the germline V gene, CDR1 is WNHNN and CDR2 is SYGVQD (reference sequence).

The sequence derives from a woman aged 40 to 50 in good health and CMV-seropositive. The chain recombines TRBV10-1 with TRBJ2-5; a weak D match, TRBD1 (5 bases). Sequenced: PBMCs. This CDR3 reads CASSVRDRKKETQYF. The CDR3 DNA sequence: TGCGCCAGCAGTGTGAGAGACAGAAAAAAAGAGACCCAGTACTTC.